What follows are 6 T cell receptor beta chains derived from one specimen sequenced in a study of blood T cell repertoires in COVID-19. Generated by immunoSEQ multiplex PCR, the TCRdb table keeps only in-frame clones and is missing some. The sample yields around 430,000 clones, around nine tenths seen once. Sequenced sample: PBMCs or T cells enriched from blood (not recorded which). The receptors come from a woman aged 50 to 65 who had recovered from COVID-19.

The chain links TRBV15 to TRBJ1-1; no clear D gene. V was clipped by 5 bases and J by 7 bases, with 14 bases between them. Looked up from germline, CDR1 is LNHNV and CDR2 is YYDKDF (reference sequence). This CDR3 contains 13 residues. CDR3 sequence: CATSSPYLLEAFF. CDR3 bases: TGTGCCACCAGCTCCCCCTATTTGCTTGAAGCTTTCTTT.

The rearrangement links TRBV2 to TRBJ1-6; tentative D call: TRBD1 (6 bases). This CDR3 is built from 13 residues. Between the trimmed V and J ends, which lost 7 bases and 11 bases, there was a span of 15 bases. In germline, CDR1 is SNHLY, CDR2 FYNNEI. The CDR3 spells CASTTGGGPPLHF. The CDR3 coding sequence is TGTGCCAGCACCACGGGAGGGGGGCCACCCCTCCACTTT.

The chain employs TRBV11-2 and TRBJ1-4; 8 bases line up with TRBD1. Germline-derived CDR1 and CDR2 are SGHAT and FQNNGV. Unmatched junction bases numbered 8, after V lost 4 bases and J lost 4 bases. CDR3 length equals 16 residues. CDR3 sequence reads: CASSSRRTGINEKLFF. In DNA, the CDR3 is TGTGCCAGCAGCTCGAGACGGACAGGGATTAATGAAAAACTGTTTTTT.

The chain couples TRBV27 to TRBJ1-1, with 7 bases identical to TRBD1. J was trimmed by 4 bases and V by 5 bases; bases with no gene match: 7. CDR1 is MNHEY, CDR2 SMNVEV, per germline (reference sequence). The CDR3 sequence is 14 residues long. DNA for the CDR3: TGTGCCAGCAGTCTCGGGACAGCTTTCACTGAAGCTTTCTTT. Translation gives CASSLGTAFTEAFF.

This clone occurred once. The chain recombines TRBV24-1 with TRBJ1-2, with 7 nucleotides matching TRBD1. V lost 7 bases and J lost 6; bases outside the gene matches: 7. Germline V lookup: CDR1 KGHDR, CDR2 SFDVKD. This CDR3 region has 13 residues. Written as DNA, the CDR3 is TGTGCCACCAGCCAGACAGGGACAAATGGCTACACCTTC. Protein: CATSQTGTNGYTF.

The V gene is TRBV4-1, the J gene TRBJ1-3; D perhaps matches TRBD1 (6 bases). In germline, CDR1 is MGHRA, CDR2 YSYEKL. The V and J ends lost 1 base and 2 bases respectively, with 9 bases between them. This CDR3 has 15 amino acids. This CDR3 reads CASSQAPGAGNTIYF. The DNA for the CDR3 is TGCGCCAGCAGCCAAGCCCCAGGGGCTGGAAACACCATATATTTT.